This entry concerns a single T cell receptor beta chain. This clone was detected a few times. Its antigen is still unknown. No much larger clone exists at a distance of one base, and base qualities are not known. This sample stems from a study of CD8+ T cells in alopecia areata (dated by TCRdb to 2017 to 2018). Notes on the research overall: Treated patients were enrolled in an open-label pilot trial of oral tofacitinib, 5 to 10 mg twice daily, for moderate-to-severe alopecia areata. TCRbeta CDR3 regions were amplified by immunoSEQ multiplex PCR with 35 Vbeta forward and 13 Jbeta reverse primers. Tofacitinib was administered for 6 to 18 months, and 6 months of follow-up off drug were then conducted to assess delayed response and recurrence. Scalp tissue and sorted CD4+ and CD8+ peripheral blood T cells from patchy and totalis/universalis alopecia areata patients and from healthy controls were covered by human TCRbeta sequencing. RNA was obtained with the PAXgene miRNA kit for fixed scalp, the miRNeasy kit for PBMCs, and the RNeasy kit for mouse skin. To study T cell clonal expansion in alopecia areata, the researchers applied high-throughput TCRbeta sequencing to both the C3H/HeJ mouse model and human patients. The SALT score, which quantifies the percentage of affected scalp surface area, was used to measure disease severity in treated patients. Clonality in the scalp was compared among normal scalp (n=4), patchy alopecia areata scalp (n=8), and alopecia totalis/universalis scalp (n=8). Tofacitinib-treated patients had biopsies at baseline and at 4 and 24 weeks of treatment, with a later scalp biopsy in several patients. Broader findings and caveats from the paper: Compared with normal scalp, lesional scalp, particularly in alopecia totalis/universalis, had higher clonality and more expanded CD8+ clones, which suggests antigenic drive. During tofacitinib treatment, many expanded lesional clones remained in scalp and blood, and this persistence may partly explain relapse after treatment is stopped. Unlike mouse skin, where gammadelta T cells dominate, normal human skin contains resident alphabeta T cells that get sequenced too, which complicates analysis of the scalp TCR repertoire. Tofacitinib significantly lowered scalp clonality and the number of expanded CD8+ clones among the top 100 scalp clones. Compared with mice, TCR sequences shared between patients were less clear, possibly partly because of HLA diversity across the patient population. The treated cohort was small, with a single nonresponder, so links between baseline CD8+ expansion and response need larger studies.

The protocol used for the library was the immunoSEQ multiplex PCR assay. RNA was extracted from all samples and reverse transcribed into cDNA, which served as template for TCR sequencing. First-strand cDNA was synthesized with SuperScript III using a 2:1 mix of oligo-dT and random hexamers. A synthetic immune receptor repertoire was used to gauge amplification bias, and whatever bias remained was removed computationally. The published analysis was carried out like this. Raw reads were preprocessed to remove errors, and CDR3 was defined according to IMGT conventions as the region from the conserved cysteine to phenylalanine. To get clonality, Shannon entropy was normalized by log2 of the number of productive unique TCRs and the result was subtracted from 1. Whether scalp clones were CD4 or CD8 was inferred by matching scalp TCRbeta sequences against CD4 and CD8 repertoires sorted from blood. As stored in TCRdb, this immuneACCESS dataset retains in-frame rearrangements with V and J assigned. A fraction of the clones does not appear; measured against another copy, unresolved V genes explain less than half of the discrepancy, and the remainder lacks a known reason. The V and J calls and clone size are taken from that table; D and trimming were inferred from the DNA. The sample includes 270,000 or so clones, with 55% to 70% observed a single time. About 1.8% of the sample goes to the ten largest clones.

V is clipped by 7 bases and J by 1 base, and the sequence between their germline boundaries is 10 bases long. According to the germline V gene, CDR1 reads MNHEY and CDR2 reads SVGAGI. Reading from cysteine to phenylalanine, the CDR3 counts 13 amino acids. Here the CDR3 DNA is all that survives: 39 bases in frame from base 1. Read against the paper, the sample's time point label means: about 5 months on oral tofacitinib. The sample's treatment or condition label, in plain terms: oral pan-JAK inhibitor, 5-10 mg twice daily. Peripheral blood and lesional scalp punch biopsies were obtained from patients with alopecia areata. After PBMCs were isolated by density centrifugation and stained for CD3, CD4 and CD8, a FACSAria was used to sort CD4+ and CD8+ T cells.

The specimen comprised CD4+ T cells sorted from blood, sampled at week 24, from a patient treated with tofacitinib. This clonotype was obtained from a human donor with alopecia areata. The chain is assembled from TRBV6-5 and TRBJ1-1; the D segment cannot be called with confidence. The CDR3 reads as follows: CASTVARNTEAFF. The bases are TGTGCCAGCACAGTAGCCAGGAACACTGAAGCTTTCTTT.